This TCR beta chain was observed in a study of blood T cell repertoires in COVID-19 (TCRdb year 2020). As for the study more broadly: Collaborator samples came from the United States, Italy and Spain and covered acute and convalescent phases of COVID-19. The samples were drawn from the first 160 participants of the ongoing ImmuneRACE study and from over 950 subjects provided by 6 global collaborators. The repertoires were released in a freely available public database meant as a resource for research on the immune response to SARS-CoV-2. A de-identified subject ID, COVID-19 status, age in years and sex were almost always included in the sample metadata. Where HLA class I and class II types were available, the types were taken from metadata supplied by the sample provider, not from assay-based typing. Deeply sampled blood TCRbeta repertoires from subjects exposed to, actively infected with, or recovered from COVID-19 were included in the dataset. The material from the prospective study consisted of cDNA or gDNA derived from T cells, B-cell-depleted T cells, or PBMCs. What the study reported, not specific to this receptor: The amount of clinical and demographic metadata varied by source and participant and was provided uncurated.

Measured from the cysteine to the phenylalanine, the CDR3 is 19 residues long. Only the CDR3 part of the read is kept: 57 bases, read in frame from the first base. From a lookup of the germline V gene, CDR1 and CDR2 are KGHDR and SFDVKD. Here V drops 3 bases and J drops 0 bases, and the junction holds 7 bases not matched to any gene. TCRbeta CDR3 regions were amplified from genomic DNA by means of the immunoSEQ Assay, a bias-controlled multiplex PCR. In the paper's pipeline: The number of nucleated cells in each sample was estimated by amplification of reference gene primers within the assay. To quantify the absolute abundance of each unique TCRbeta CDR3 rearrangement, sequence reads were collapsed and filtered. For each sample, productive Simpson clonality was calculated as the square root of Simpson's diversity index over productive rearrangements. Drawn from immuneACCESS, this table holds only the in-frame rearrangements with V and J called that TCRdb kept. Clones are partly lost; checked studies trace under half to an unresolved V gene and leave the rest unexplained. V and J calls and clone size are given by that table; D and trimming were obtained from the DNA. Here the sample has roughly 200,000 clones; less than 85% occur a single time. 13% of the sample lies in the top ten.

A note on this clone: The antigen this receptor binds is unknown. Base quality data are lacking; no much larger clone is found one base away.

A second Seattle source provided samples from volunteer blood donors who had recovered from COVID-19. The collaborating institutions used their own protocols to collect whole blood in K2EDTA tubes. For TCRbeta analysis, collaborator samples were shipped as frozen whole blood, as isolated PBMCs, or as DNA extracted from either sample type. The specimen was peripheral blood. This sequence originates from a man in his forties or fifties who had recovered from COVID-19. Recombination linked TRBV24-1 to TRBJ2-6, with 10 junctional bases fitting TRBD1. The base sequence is TGTGCCACCAGTGATGACTCAAGACAGGGGGCCTCTGGGGCCAACGTCCTGACTTTC. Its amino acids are CATSDDSRQGASGANVLTF.